This T cell receptor (beta chain) was documented in a study of Graves' ophthalmopathy and Graves' hyperthyroidism. About the study: Researchers obtained peripheral blood at initial diagnosis, before any treatment had begun.

Investigators amplified TCR beta CDR3 regions from RNA transcripts. HTBI primers were employed in first-round RT-PCR, then a second-round multiplex PCR followed. TCRdb ran MiXCR on the multiplex PCR reads and lists one entry per CDR3 protein. The table lists some 410,000 distinct CDR3 sequences, about 21% of them singletons. Hyperthyroidism was classified as stable if no ophthalmopathy occurred within 18 months of follow-up. From fresh peripheral blood, roughly 10 ml in volume, the PBMCs were obtained. In this sample, this clonotype turned up many times. The CDR3 spans 16 residues. The ends lost 3 bases at V and 0 bases at J; junction bases unmatched: 2. Looked up from germline, CDR1 is SGHVS and CDR2 is FQNEAQ.

This chain uses TRBV7-8 with TRBJ2-2; 9 nucleotides match TRBD2. This clonotype originated in a woman between 18 and 29 years old with stable Graves' hyperthyroidism. The source material was peripheral blood. Here the CDR3 DNA reads TGTGCCAGCAGCTTCCTAGCGGGAACGAACACCGGGGAGCTGTTTTTT. Its protein product is CASSFLAGTNTGELFF.